This section outlines one TCR beta chain sequence together with its context. The antigen remains undetermined. CDR1 and CDR2 from the germline V gene are LGHDT and YNNKEL (reference sequence). The CDR3 runs to 16 residues. Trimming removed 1 base from V and 3 bases from J, with 13 bases in between. A second PCR of roughly 7 to 11 cycles used a sample-barcoded 5' primer and a J-beta primer mix. MiXCR was run by TCRdb on the 5' RACE reads, yielding one entry per CDR3 protein. The table shows 1,500,000 or so distinct CDR3 sequences, with under 55% occurring only once. This record comes from a study of blood T cells in healthy people across ages. Overall study results and limits: One million T cells yielded diversity estimates that were considered underestimates.

V is TRBV3-1 and J is TRBJ2-1; unclear D gene. The sequencing input was blood. The receptor comes from a woman between 18 and 29 years old in good health. The CDR3 here is CASSQGGAKYYNEQFF. The CDR3 DNA reads as TGTGCCAGCAGCCAAGGGGGTGCTAAATACTACAATGAGCAGTTCTTC.